The 18 T cell receptor beta chains given below trace back to one sample, sequenced in a study of cytotoxic CD8 clonotypes in ibrutinib-treated CLL. The assay was immunoSEQ multiplex PCR, and TCRdb's table has in-frame clones only and misses some. The data show roughly 220,000 clones, over 65% seen once. Here the sequenced sample was PBMCs, taken after 12 months of ibrutinib treatment. All receptors derive from a human donor with chronic lymphocytic leukemia.

The rearrangement uses TRBV5-4 and TRBJ1-2, with 11 bases identical to TRBD1. The CDR3 loop spans 17 amino acids. Trimming at V came to 3 bases and at J to 2 bases, leaving 9 bases not matched to a gene. Germline lookup yields CDR1 SGHNT and CDR2 YYREEE (reference sequence). The CDR3 sequence: CASSSILGTGGNYGYTF. In DNA form, the CDR3 reads TGTGCCAGCAGCTCCATACTCGGGACAGGGGGGAACTATGGCTACACCTTC.

Comments on this clone: This sample also contains other DNA sequences that code for the same CDR3. This chain uses TRBV7-8 with TRBJ1-1; D gene unclear. CDR1 and CDR2 (germline): SGHVS, FQNEAQ. CDR3 length: 14 residues. V shed 2 bases and J shed 1 base, with 8 bases lying between them. CDR3 nucleotide sequence: TGTGCCAGCAGCTTATCACCAGGGAACACTGAAGCTTTCTTT. Its translation: CASSLSPGNTEAFF.

The gene calls are TRBV5-4 and TRBJ1-2; TRBD1 aligns across 11 bases. This CDR3 has 14 residues. Germline V gives CDR1 SGHNT, CDR2 YYREEE (reference sequence). V lost 6 bases to trimming and J lost 5 bases; unmatched junction nucleotides: 6. CDR3 sequence: CASTPGDRGYGYTF. The CDR3 nucleotides are TGTGCCAGCACCCCCGGGGACAGGGGGTATGGCTACACCTTC.

The rearrangement links TRBV27 to TRBJ1-2, with D hard to call. The CDR3 loop spans 18 amino acids. The germline V gene has CDR1 MNHEY and CDR2 SMNVEV (reference sequence). V shed 3 bases and J shed 6 bases, with 26 bases lying between them. As DNA, the CDR3 is TGTGCCAGCAGTTTTACCCACCAACCCCCGGTGGCCAAGGATGGCTACACCTTC. Translation gives CASSFTHQPPVAKDGYTF.

The J gene is TRBJ2-7, the V gene TRBV25-1; 9 bases align to TRBD1. Germline lookup yields CDR1 MGHDK and CDR2 SYGVNS. The CDR3 length is 15 residues. The V and J ends lost 4 bases and 2 bases, in that order; junction bases with no gene match: 6. CDR3 DNA sequence: TGTGCCAGCAGTGGTACCGGGACAGGGCCCTACGAGCAGTACTTC. Residues: CASSGTGTGPYEQYF.

The chain links TRBV30 to TRBJ2-7; D gene uncertain. Trimming took 0 bases from V and 5 from J, leaving 17 bases between them. In germline, CDR1 is GTSNPN, CDR2 SVGIG (reference sequence). This CDR3 has 15 residues. CDR3 DNA sequence: TGTGCCTGGAGTGTCGAAAACTTAGGCTGGGACGAGCAGTACTTC. This sequence encodes CAWSVENLGWDEQYF.

The CDR3 DNA reads as TGCGCCAGCAGCATCCCTTCAGGGACCTACGAGCAGTACTTC. This encodes CASSIPSGTYEQYF. The chain joins TRBV5-1 to TRBJ2-7; D is perhaps TRBD1 (5 bases). The CDR3 covers 14 residues. Germline V lookup: CDR1 SGHRS, CDR2 YFSETQ. Trimming left V 4 bases short and J 2 bases short, with 13 bases between.

CDR3 bases: TGTGCCACCGGGGGGAGCGGGAGTTCGTATGAGCAGTTCTTC. Amino acids: CATGGSGSSYEQFF. The rearrangement uses TRBV10-3 and TRBJ2-1; 8 positions agree with TRBD2. Germline V gives CDR1 ENHRY, CDR2 SYGVKD. Trimming cost V 10 bases and J 8 bases; bases outside gene matches: 13. This CDR3 spans 14 amino acids.

This chain joins TRBV30 and TRBJ1-1; TRBD1 matches 9 bases. The V gene end was trimmed by 5 bases and the J gene end by 6 bases; junction bases not matched to a gene: 1. The CDR3 sequence is 11 residues long. Germline V lookup: CDR1 GTSNPN, CDR2 SVGIG (reference sequence). CDR3 bases: TGTGCCTGGGGGGACAGGGCTGAAGCTTTCTTT. Amino acids: CAWGDRAEAFF.

This chain links TRBV7-9 with TRBJ2-7; D not resolved. The CDR3 covers 13 residues. Trimming shortened V by 0 bases and J by 6 bases, and 9 bases separated the two germline ends. Germline CDR1 SEHNR, CDR2 FQNEAQ (reference sequence). This chain's CDR3 is CASSLAAVAEQYF. The CDR3 nucleotides are TGTGCCAGCAGCTTAGCCGCCGTCGCCGAGCAGTACTTC. The entire variable domain, with the rest obtained from reference TRBV7-9 and TRBJ2-7, is as follows: DTGVSQNPRHKITKRGQNVTFRCDPISEHNRLYWYRQTLGQGPEFLTYFQNEAQLEKSRLLSDRFSAERPKGSFSTLEIQRTEQGDSAMYLCASSLAAVAEQYFGPGTRLTVT.

The gene calls are TRBV28 and TRBJ1-2; no clear D gene. This CDR3 is 12 amino acids long. Trimming removed 9 bases from V and 4 bases from J, with 12 bases in between. Germline V gene data show CDR1 as MDHEN and CDR2 as SYDVKM. CDR3 nucleotide sequence: TGTGCCAGTCAGATGGACCTCTATGGCTACACCTTC. Its translation: CASQMDLYGYTF.

This clone was seen ten or more times. This chain joins TRBV7-3 and TRBJ2-1; TRBD1 might be the D (6 bases). The V end was cut by 5 bases, the J end by 9 bases, with 20 bases between. The CDR3 covers 15 residues. Germline-derived CDR1 and CDR2 are SGHTA and FQGTGA. Here the CDR3 DNA reads TGTGCCAGCAGCCCTTATACAGGGTTGAACAGTGAGCAGTTCTTC. This gives the protein CASSPYTGLNSEQFF.

This clone was recorded once. In DNA form, the CDR3 reads TGTGCCAGCAGTTTCGAATATCAACTAGCCAAAAACATTCAGTACTTC. This gives the protein CASSFEYQLAKNIQYF. The chain employs TRBV28 and TRBJ2-4; no definite D call. The CDR3 sequence is 16 residues long. Germline V CDR1 and CDR2: MDHEN, SYDVKM. Trimming removed 3 bases from V and 0 bases from J, with 12 bases in between.

V usage is TRBV5-6 and J usage is TRBJ2-3; D perhaps matches TRBD2 (5 bases). The CDR3 has 15 residues. CDR1 is SGHDT, CDR2 YYEEEE, per germline. Trimming left V 0 bases short and J 2 bases short, with 10 bases between. This CDR3 reads CASSLGSGSTDTQYF. As DNA, the CDR3 is TGTGCCAGCAGCTTGGGATCGGGATCCACAGATACGCAGTATTTT.

This chain uses TRBV6-5 with TRBJ2-7, with D possibly being TRBD2 (5 bases). The V and J ends lost 6 bases and 4 bases respectively, with 13 bases between them. Germline CDR1 reads MNHEY; CDR2 reads SVGAGI. This CDR3 spans 13 amino acids. CDR3 protein: CASSTGKEYEQYF. The CDR3 nucleotides are TGTGCCAGCAGCACCGGGAAGGAGTACGAGCAGTACTTC.

A few counts support this clone. The rearrangement joins TRBV28 to TRBJ1-2; D is unclear. Germline assignment: CDR1 MDHEN and CDR2 SYDVKM. The V end was cut by 6 bases, the J end by 6 bases, with 17 bases between. This CDR3 comprises 14 residues. The CDR3, as DNA: TGTGCCAGCAGGACGGTCGGGCGGCTAAATGGCTACACCTTC. This codes for CASRTVGRLNGYTF.

The rearrangement joins TRBV27 to TRBJ1-2, with 8 positions matching TRBD1. J gave up 8 bases and V 6 bases, and 5 bases lay outside the gene matches. The CDR3 spans 12 residues. Per the germline V gene, CDR1 is MNHEY and CDR2 is SMNVEV (reference sequence). The chain's CDR3 is CASRTGAEGYTF. DNA for the CDR3: TGTGCCAGCAGGACAGGGGCGGAAGGCTACACCTTC.

The V gene is TRBV7-9, the J gene TRBJ1-2; no clear D. The V end was cut by 1 base, the J end by 6 bases, with 15 bases between. Looked up from germline, CDR1 is SEHNR and CDR2 is FQNEAQ (reference sequence). This CDR3 contains 15 residues. The CDR3 protein is CASSLGGLVGDGYTF. The CDR3 DNA reads TGTGCCAGCAGCTTAGGAGGCTTGGTCGGGGATGGCTACACCTTC. Complete variable domain (other parts from reference TRBV7-9 and TRBJ1-2): DTGVSQNPRHKITKRGQNVTFRCDPISEHNRLYWYRQTLGQGPEFLTYFQNEAQLEKSRLLSDRFSAERPKGSFSTLEIQRTEQGDSAMYLCASSLGGLVGDGYTFGSGTRLTVV.